The text below deals with one TCR beta chain. The data stem from a study of shared clonotypes between healthy human individuals. CDR1 is SNHLY and CDR2 is FYNNEI in the germline V gene. There are 15 residues in the CDR3. The V gene end was trimmed by 4 bases and the J gene end by 8 bases; junction bases not matched to a gene: 10. Clones were sequenced by immunoSEQ multiplex PCR, and TCRdb holds only the in-frame ones, with some missing. The sample includes some 2 million clones, 85% to 95% of them seen just once. The chain uses TRBV2 and TRBJ1-4, with TRBD1 matching 7 bases. This receptor was obtained from a man aged 18 to 29 in good health. Material: naive CD4+ T cells sorted from blood. Subset specified: CD45RA+ positively selected. CDR3 region: CASSVNRGVWEKLFF. The CDR3 DNA sequence: TGTGCCAGCAGTGTAAACAGGGGCGTATGGGAAAAACTGTTTTTT.